This entry lists 30 T cell receptor beta chains sequenced from one sample in a study of glioma-infiltrating T cells. Using RNA template, CDR3s of TCR alpha and beta were amplified with iRepertoire arm-PCR. A single record per CDR3 protein comes from TCRdb applying MiXCR to the multiplex PCR reads. The data hold tens of thousands of distinct CDR3 sequences, with about 23% observed a single time. The source material was glioma tissue, nonneoplastic brain tissue, or PBMCs (not recorded which). These TCRs come from a human donor with low-grade glioma or glioblastoma, undergoing nonglioma brain surgery, or in good health (not recorded which).

The chain links TRBV19 to TRBJ1-5; 7 bases match TRBD1. The junction had 14 bases not matched to a gene; V was cut back by 6 bases and J by 6 bases. The CDR3 spans 16 residues. Germline CDR1 LNHDA, CDR2 SQIVND (reference sequence). The CDR3 loop reads CASSLGEAGGSQPQHF. CDR3 coding DNA: TGTGCCAGTAGCCTCGGGGAGGCAGGGGGTAGTCAGCCCCAGCATTTT.

The genes are TRBV3-1 and TRBJ2-1, with a tentative D call TRBD1 (5 bases). There are 12 residues in the CDR3. Per germline, CDR1 LGHDT and CDR2 YNNKEL (reference sequence). V lost 4 bases and J lost 8, with 9 bases in between. The CDR3, as DNA: TGTGCCAGCAGCCGCTTAGGGGATGAGCAGTTCTTC. Translation: CASSRLGDEQFF.

The chain carries TRBV4-2 and TRBJ2-7; 12 bases map to TRBD1. The CDR3 is 17 amino acids. Germline V lookup: CDR1 LGHNA, CDR2 YNFKEQ. The junction had 13 bases not matched to a gene; V was cut back by 6 bases and J by 4 bases. CDR3 loop: CASSRMGQGALFYEQYF. DNA of the CDR3: TGTGCCAGCAGTCGAATGGGACAGGGGGCTCTGTTTTACGAGCAGTACTTC.

V is TRBV3-1 and J is TRBJ2-1, with TRBD2 matching 8 bases. The J segment lost 5 bases and the V segment lost 1 base, leaving 10 bases of the junction unmatched. The CDR3 runs to 17 residues. CDR1 LGHDT and CDR2 YNNKEL come from the germline V gene (reference sequence). The CDR3 loop is CASSQGISGSFDNEQFF. CDR3 nucleotide sequence: TGTGCCAGCAGCCAAGGAATAAGCGGGAGTTTCGACAATGAGCAGTTCTTC.

This clonotype has at least ten counts. This sequence joins TRBV7-2 and TRBJ2-5; no clear D. This CDR3 is 14 amino acids long. V dropped 0 bases and J dropped 5 bases, with 10 bases sitting between them. CDR1 SGHTA and CDR2 FQGNSA come from the germline V gene. The CDR3 DNA follows: TGTGCCAGCAGCTTAGCGCCGGGTGTCGAGACCCAGTACTTC. Its translation is CASSLAPGVETQYF.

This clonotype was detected ten times or more. This sequence joins TRBV15 and TRBJ1-3; tentative D call: TRBD1 (5 bases). The length of the CDR3 is 17 residues. Germline CDR1 and CDR2: LNHNV and YYDKDF (reference sequence). V was clipped by 3 bases and J by 7 bases, with 22 bases between them. CDR3 DNA sequence: TGTGCCACCAGCAGGGACTTTGGAGGGACGTTGGGTAACACCATATATTTT. The encoded protein is CATSRDFGGTLGNTIYF.

About this clonotype: A read error may explain this, as a much larger clone is one base away. The gene calls are TRBV5-1 and TRBJ2-3, with D perhaps TRBD1 or TRBD2 (5 bases each). Trimming removed 3 bases from V and 5 bases from J, with 10 bases in between. In germline, CDR1 is SGHRS, CDR2 YFSETQ. The CDR3 sequence is 13 residues long. The CDR3 region has the DNA TGCGCCAGCAGCTCAAGTGGGGGAGATACGCAGTATTTT. Protein product: CASSSSGGDTQYF.

By its share, this clonotype is medium-sized. The chain recombines TRBV20-1 with TRBJ1-2; tentative D call: TRBD1 (5 bases). Germline lookup yields CDR1 DFQATT and CDR2 SNEGSKA (reference sequence). Trimming cost V 1 base and J 6 bases, with 15 bases left between them. The CDR3 is made up of 14 amino acids. CDR3 sequence: CSARGDPGANGYTF. As DNA, the CDR3 is TGCAGTGCTAGAGGTGACCCCGGGGCAAATGGCTACACCTTC.

This clonotype was detected ten times or more. For the CDR3, the DNA is TGTGCCAGCAGCTCAATTGGACAGGGCCTCTCTGGAAACACCATATATTTT. It codes for CASSSIGQGLSGNTIYF. The chain is built from TRBV11-2 and TRBJ1-3; 8 positions agree with TRBD1. Germline assignment: CDR1 SGHAT and CDR2 FQNNGV. Trimming cost V 4 bases and J 0 bases; bases outside gene matches: 8. The CDR3 sequence is 17 residues long.

The table lists this clonotype with many counts. The chain couples TRBV6-2 or TRBV6-3 to TRBJ2-1; D unclear. The V and J ends lost 5 bases and 0 bases respectively, with 11 bases between them. CDR1 is MNHEY and CDR2 is SVGEGT in the germline V gene. CDR3 length: 15 amino acids. CDR3 sequence (DNA): TGTGCCAGCAGTCCGGACGTAAGCTCCTACAATGAGCAGTTCTTC. Its translation: CASSPDVSSYNEQFF.

Details on this clonotype: A read error may be the cause here, since a much bigger clone is one base away. This sequence joins TRBV10-3 and TRBJ2-1, with D possibly being TRBD2 (5 bases). The length of the CDR3 is 11 residues. Germline loops: CDR1 ENHRY, CDR2 SYGVKD. CDR3 loop: CAINERNEQFF. Written as DNA, the CDR3 is TGTGCCATCAATGAGCGGAATGAGCAGTTCTTC.

This clonotype showed up many times. This chain connects TRBV19 to TRBJ1-5; D unresolved. V lost 3 bases and J 4 bases, leaving 4 bases between the germline ends. Germline V gene lookup returns CDR1 LNHDA and CDR2 SQIVND (reference sequence). CDR3 size: 12 residues. The CDR3 is CASSMGNQPQHF. In DNA, the CDR3 is TGTGCCAGTAGTATGGGTAATCAGCCCCAGCATTTT.

On this clonotype itself: This could be a read error, since a much larger clone is one nucleotide away. The chain joins TRBV12-3 or TRBV12-4 to TRBJ2-5, with D unclear. The CDR3 contains 14 residues. V was trimmed by 3 bases and J by 1 base, leaving 9 bases between them. CDR3 nucleotides: TGTGCCAGCAGTTTGGTACCTACCCAAGAGACCCAGTACTTC. It yields the protein CASSLVPTQETQYF.

Worth noting for this clonotype: This clone may be a read error of a much larger clone one base away. The chain employs TRBV3-1 and TRBJ2-5, with D unclear. Germline lookup yields CDR1 LGHDT and CDR2 YNNKEL (reference sequence). The CDR3 has 13 amino acids. CDR3 protein: CASSLIRKETKYF. Written as DNA, the CDR3 is TGTGCCAGCAGCCTCATACGGAAAGAGACCAAGTACTTC.

Points on this clonotype: A junction boundary mismatches the germline segment, possibly from a read error. The chain couples TRBV2 to TRBJ2-7; 7 bases are shared with TRBD1. Per germline, CDR1 SNHLY and CDR2 FYNNEI. This CDR3 spans 13 amino acids. The CDR3 coding sequence is TGTACCAGCAGTTATACAGGGGCCTACGAGCAGTACTTC. Protein product: CTSSYTGAYEQYF.

To note about this clonotype: This clone may be a read error of a much larger clone one base away. The gene calls are TRBV19 and TRBJ1-5, with 9 bases that match TRBD1. V dropped 7 bases and J dropped 2; count of bases not matched to a gene: 6. The length of the CDR3 is 15 residues. In germline, CDR1 is LNHDA, CDR2 SQIVND (reference sequence). The chain's CDR3 is CASKRDREGNQPQHF. The CDR3 DNA is TGTGCCAGTAAAAGGGACAGGGAGGGCAATCAGCCCCAGCATTTT.

This sequence joins TRBV29-1 and TRBJ2-1; 9 nucleotides line up with TRBD1. The J call is doubtful: the DNA matches TRBJ2-5 better. CDR1 and CDR2 (germline): SQVTM, ANQGSEA. The CDR3 has 14 amino acids. CDR3: CSAYRDREQETQYF. DNA for the CDR3: TGCAGCGCGTATCGGGACAGGGAGCAAGAGACCCAGTACTTC.

The V and J genes are TRBV20-1 and TRBJ2-3, with D unresolved. CDR3 length equals 15 residues. The germline V and J ends were trimmed by 3 bases and 5 bases, with 18 bases remaining between them. Germline V gene sequence: CDR1 DFQATT, CDR2 SNEGSKA (reference sequence). The CDR3 bases are TGCAGTGCTAGCTCTCCCCCCGGGCGAAAAGATACGCAGTATTTT. Translated: CSASSPPGRKDTQYF.

V and J are TRBV7-2 and TRBJ2-7; TRBD2 might be the D (6 bases). This CDR3 region has 14 residues. V was cut by 5 bases and J by 2 bases, with 13 bases left in between. Germline V gene lookup returns CDR1 SGHTA and CDR2 FQGNSA. CDR3 in amino acids: CASSPTPGAYEQYF. CDR3 DNA sequence: TGTGCCAGCAGCCCGACGCCGGGGGCCTACGAGCAGTACTTC.

At least ten counts were recorded for this clonotype. This chain joins TRBV7-6 and TRBJ2-7; 8 nucleotides agree with TRBD2. The CDR3 length is 16 residues. V was clipped by 1 base and J by 3 bases; unmatched bases: 8. CDR1 SGHVS and CDR2 FNYEAQ come from the germline V gene. The CDR3 spells CASSLGGLAGDYEQYF. For the CDR3, the DNA is TGTGCCAGCAGCTTAGGCGGGCTAGCGGGCGACTACGAGCAGTACTTC.

The rearrangement joins TRBV5-1 to TRBJ2-3; D gene unclear. Germline-derived CDR1 and CDR2 are SGHRS and YFSETQ. V shed 7 bases and J shed 7 bases, with 22 bases lying between them. The CDR3 is made up of 15 amino acids. CDR3 protein: CASRPQPNGVYTQYF. DNA of the CDR3: TGCGCCAGCCGTCCTCAACCGAATGGCGTGTATACGCAGTATTTT.

The table lists this clonotype with many counts. The gene calls are TRBV7-2 and TRBJ1-5; D ambiguous. From germline, CDR1 is SGHTA and CDR2 FQGNSA. This CDR3 is built from 14 residues. V was clipped by 5 bases and J by 7 bases, with 15 bases between them. The CDR3 sequence: CASSQTLNSQPQHF. CDR3 coding DNA: TGTGCCAGCAGCCAAACCCTCAATTCCCAGCCCCAGCATTTT.

This clonotype was found many times. This sequence joins TRBV6-1 and TRBJ1-1, with 9 bases identical to TRBD1. The CDR3 covers 16 residues. Losses at the gene ends were 2 bases for V and 4 bases for J; bases not matched to a gene: 8. Germline assignment: CDR1 MNHNS and CDR2 SASEGT. CDR3 nucleotide sequence: TGTGCCAGCAGTGAATTGGACAGGGGCTCGGGCACTGAAGCTTTCTTT. This codes for CASSELDRGSGTEAFF.

This clonotype was counted many times. The CDR3 sequence: CASKWTSGSYEQYF. The CDR3 DNA is TGTGCCAGCAAGTGGACTAGCGGTTCCTACGAGCAGTACTTC. The J gene is TRBJ2-7, the V gene TRBV27; 10 bases align to TRBD2. V dropped 7 bases and J dropped 1; count of bases not matched to a gene: 4. CDR1 MNHEY and CDR2 SMNVEV come from the germline V gene (reference sequence). CDR3 size: 14 residues.

In its sample, this clonotype was seen many times. The chain has TRBV6-6 and TRBJ2-7, with 11 bases aligning to TRBD2. CDR3 size: 16 residues. Germline trimming cut 2 bases from V and 4 bases from J; bases unmatched to any gene: 7. Germline-derived CDR1 and CDR2 are MNHNY and SVGAGI (reference sequence). The CDR3 spells CASSYAVSGRGYEQYF. The CDR3, as DNA: TGTGCCAGCAGTTACGCGGTTAGCGGGAGGGGGTACGAGCAGTACTTC.

This clonotype has at least ten counts. The V gene is TRBV15, the J gene TRBJ1-1; D gene uncertain. From germline, CDR1 is LNHNV and CDR2 YYDKDF (reference sequence). Trimming took 5 bases from V and 1 from J, leaving 14 bases between them. The CDR3 contains 15 residues. CDR3 bases: TGTGCCACCAGCTTCTACCGTCCCTCGAACACTGAAGCTTTCTTT. Translation gives CATSFYRPSNTEAFF. Combining the CDR3 with reference TRBV15 and TRBJ1-1 gives the whole variable domain DAMVIQNPRYQVTQFGKPVTLSCSQTLNHNVMYWYQQKSSQAPKLLFHYYDKDFNNEADTPDNFQSRRPNTSFCFLDIRSPGLGDTAMYLCATSFYRPSNTEAFFGQGTRLTVV.

This clonotype was found many times. The chain has TRBV7-2 and TRBJ2-7; possibly TRBD1 or TRBD2 for D (5 bases each). This CDR3 has 14 residues. Germline lookup yields CDR1 SGHTA and CDR2 FQGNSA. Between the trimmed V and J ends, which lost 7 bases and 2 bases, there was a span of 15 bases. CDR3 amino acids: CASTDSPGPYEQYF. In DNA form, the CDR3 reads TGTGCCAGCACCGACTCCCCGGGACCCTACGAGCAGTACTTC. The full variable domain, completed using reference TRBV7-2 and TRBJ2-7, is GAGVSQSPSNKVTEKGKDVELRCDPISGHTALYWYRQSLGQGLEFLIYFQGNSAPDKSGLPSDRFSAERTGGSVSTLTIQRTQQEDSAVYLCASTDSPGPYEQYFGPGTRLTVT.

In the case of this clonotype: This may stem from a read error, because a much larger clone lies one nucleotide away. The chain couples TRBV5-6 to TRBJ2-7; D ambiguous. CDR3 length equals 13 residues. Germline V gene sequence: CDR1 SGHDT, CDR2 YYEEEE. CDR3 coding DNA: TGTGCCAGCAGCCCCCTTGGGTCCTACGAGCGGTACTTC. Protein product: CASSPLGSYERYF.

The rearrangement uses TRBV2 and TRBJ2-1, with 7 bases aligning to TRBD1. CDR3 size: 15 residues. With V trimmed by 8 bases and J by 4 bases, 11 bases remained unmatched. Germline V gives CDR1 SNHLY, CDR2 FYNNEI. The CDR3 spells CASSKEQGVYNEQFF. DNA for the CDR3: TGTGCCAGCTCTAAGGAGCAGGGGGTATACAATGAGCAGTTCTTC.

This clonotype was detected many times. The V gene is TRBV12-3 or TRBV12-4, the J gene TRBJ1-2; 8 bases are a match to TRBD1. The ends lost 4 bases at V and 4 bases at J; junction bases unmatched: 5. The CDR3 covers 14 residues. This CDR3 reads CASSSHQGAYGYTF. The CDR3, as DNA: TGTGCCAGCAGTTCCCACCAGGGGGCCTATGGCTACACCTTC.